The 13 T cell receptor beta chains reported below all come from one sample, sequenced in a study of T cells in Graves' hyperthyroidism and ophthalmopathy. From RNA transcripts, TCR beta CDR3 regions were amplified. HTBI primers drove first-round RT-PCR of the TCR CDR3. TCRdb reanalysed the multiplex PCR reads using MiXCR and keeps one entry per CDR3 protein. The table has approximately 530,000 distinct CDR3 sequences, 15% to 20% seen once. Sample: blood. The receptors come from a man aged 40-55 years with Graves' ophthalmopathy.

The rearrangement links TRBV15 to TRBJ1-1, with D unclear. CDR1 LNHNV and CDR2 YYDKDF come from the germline V gene (reference sequence). This CDR3 comprises 16 residues. V was cut by 4 bases and J by 4 bases, with 19 bases left in between. The DNA for the CDR3 is TGTGCCACCAGCAAAGATGACCAATGGTTAAGCACTGAAGCTTTCTTT. Translation: CATSKDDQWLSTEAFF.

This clonotype was picked up a small number of times. This sequence joins TRBV9 and TRBJ2-1; 9 bases are a match to TRBD1. CDR1 is SGDLS and CDR2 is YYNGEE in the germline V gene. J lost 4 bases, V lost 0 bases, and 5 bases had no gene match. The CDR3 totals 16 residues. CDR3 sequence reads: CASSVEDRGPYNEQFF. The CDR3 nucleotides read TGTGCCAGCAGCGTAGAGGACAGGGGTCCGTACAATGAGCAGTTCTTC.

This clonotype was counted many times. The gene calls are TRBV6-4 and TRBJ1-2; D call uncertain. CDR1 and CDR2 from the germline V gene are MRHNA and SNTAGT. This CDR3 is built from 13 residues. Trimming shortened V by 0 bases and J by 6 bases, and 8 bases separated the two germline ends. CDR3 amino acids: CASSDSDGDGYTF. CDR3 sequence (DNA): TGTGCCAGCAGTGACTCGGACGGGGATGGCTACACCTTC.

This clonotype was seen more than once but under ten times. The CDR3 loop is CASSHRDTFEQFF. The DNA for the CDR3 is TGTGCCAGCAGCCATCGGGACACCTTCGAGCAGTTCTTC. The chain joins TRBV7-9 to TRBJ2-1; D is perhaps TRBD1 (6 bases). This CDR3 region has 13 residues. CDR1 is SEHNR and CDR2 is FQNEAQ in the germline V gene (reference sequence). Trimming cost V 5 bases and J 10 bases, with 15 bases left between them.

This clonotype was seen repeatedly, ten times or more. V and J are TRBV3-1 and TRBJ1-1; D gene unclear. Trimming took 0 bases from V and 1 from J, leaving 9 bases between them. This CDR3 has 15 residues. Germline-derived CDR1 and CDR2 are LGHDT and YNNKEL (reference sequence). The CDR3 is CASSQDATQNTEAFF. The CDR3 bases are TGTGCCAGCAGCCAAGATGCCACACAGAACACTGAAGCTTTCTTT.

Only a few counts were recorded for this clonotype. The chain uses TRBV3-1 and TRBJ2-1, with D possibly TRBD2 on 5 matching bases. Germline CDR1 reads LGHDT; CDR2 reads YNNKEL (reference sequence). The CDR3 consists of 14 residues. The V gene lost 0 bases and the J gene lost 6 bases, with 9 bases spanning the gap. The CDR3 is CASSQDLAANEQFF. The CDR3 DNA is TGTGCCAGCAGCCAAGATCTAGCCGCCAATGAGCAGTTCTTC.

This chain links TRBV10-3 with TRBJ2-7; no reliable D call. The CDR3 is 13 amino acids. V lost 3 bases and J 2 bases, leaving 8 bases between the germline ends. From germline, CDR1 is ENHRY and CDR2 SYGVKD. The CDR3 loop is CAISDLGPYEQYF. The CDR3 DNA reads as TGTGCCATCAGTGACCTGGGTCCCTACGAGCAGTACTTC.

This clonotype was counted a few times. J is TRBJ2-6 and V is TRBV12-3 or TRBV12-4; D ambiguous. Trimming left V 6 bases short and J 2 bases short, with 11 bases between. The CDR3 is 15 residues long. The CDR3 reads CASSPFFPGANVLTF. CDR3 coding DNA: TGTGCCAGCAGCCCCTTTTTCCCTGGGGCCAACGTCCTGACTTTC.

The V call is TRBV9, the J call TRBJ1-1; 7 bases line up with TRBD1. J was trimmed by 4 bases and V by 2 bases; bases with no gene match: 14. The CDR3 has 17 amino acids. From germline, CDR1 is SGDLS and CDR2 YYNGEE. This CDR3 is CASSVGEGASGGTEAFF. CDR3 bases: TGTGCCAGCAGCGTCGGGGAGGGGGCGTCCGGGGGCACTGAAGCTTTCTTT. The entire variable domain, with the rest obtained from reference TRBV9 and TRBJ1-1, is as follows: DSGVTQTPKHLITATGQRVTLRCSPRSGDLSVYWYQQSLDQGLQFLIQYYNGEERAKGNILERFSAQQFPDLHSELNLSSLELGDSALYFCASSVGEGASGGTEAFFGQGTRLTVV.

The chain carries TRBV24-1 and TRBJ1-1, with D maybe TRBD1 (5 bases). V was cut by 7 bases and J by 2 bases, with 10 bases left in between. Germline V gene sequence: CDR1 KGHDR, CDR2 SFDVKD. The CDR3 sequence is 13 residues long. The CDR3 nucleotides read TGTGCCACCAGGGTCCGGGACAACACTGAAGCTTTCTTT. Amino acid sequence: CATRVRDNTEAFF.

The chain links TRBV6-1 to TRBJ2-1, with 8 bases aligning to TRBD1. The CDR3 consists of 17 residues. V trimming: 6 bases; J trimming: 4 bases; junction bases outside the gene matches: 14. CDR1 and CDR2 (germline): MNHNS, SASEGT. The CDR3: CASSWGQGATKYNEQFF. The CDR3 DNA reads TGTGCCAGCAGCTGGGGGCAGGGGGCCACGAAATACAATGAGCAGTTCTTC.

J is TRBJ1-5 and V is TRBV6-2 or TRBV6-3, with 8 bases aligning to TRBD1. The V and J ends lost 2 bases and 3 bases, in that order; junction bases with no gene match: 6. The CDR3 consists of 16 residues. Germline V gene sequence: CDR1 MNHEY, CDR2 SVGEGT. CDR3 sequence reads: CASSYGTGGYNQPQHF. In nucleotides, the CDR3 is TGTGCCAGCAGTTACGGTACAGGGGGATACAATCAGCCCCAGCATTTT.

The table lists this clonotype with many counts. The rearrangement links TRBV2 to TRBJ2-7; 12 bases match TRBD2. Per the germline V gene, CDR1 is SNHLY and CDR2 is FYNNEI. This CDR3 is built from 15 residues. V was clipped by 4 bases and J by 2 bases; unmatched bases: 3. CDR3 region: CASSGLAGDTYEQYF. For the CDR3, the DNA is TGTGCCAGCAGTGGACTAGCGGGGGATACCTACGAGCAGTACTTC.